These 9 T cell receptor beta chains came from one sample sequenced in a study of immune heterogeneity within non-small cell lung tumors. Bulk tumor gDNA, about 640 ng per sample, served as the TCR template. Surgery yielded several widely spaced biopsies per primary tumor. Samples came from untreated patients having curative surgery for newly diagnosed non-small cell lung cancer. Amplification of the TCR beta CDR3 was achieved through multiplex PCR with 32 V and 13 J primers. One entry per CDR3 protein results from TCRdb running MiXCR on the multiplex PCR reads. Of over 30,000 distinct CDR3 sequences in the sample, 28% were seen once. The sample comprised lung tumor tissue. The receptor source for this set is a man between 40 and 49 years old with non-small cell lung cancer.

On this clonotype itself: This sequence may be a read error, since a much larger clone differs from it by one base. This rearrangement joins TRBV6-1 to TRBJ2-7; weak D call: TRBD1 (6 bases). This CDR3 spans 14 amino acids. Germline V lookup: CDR1 MNHNS, CDR2 SASEGT. The DNA for the CDR3 is TGTGCCAGCAGTGAAACAGGGTACGGCTACAAGCAGTACTTC. It is translated as CASSETGYGYKQYF.

Ten or more counts support this clonotype. The V gene is TRBV15, the J gene TRBJ1-3; D is possibly TRBD1 (5 bases). Germline V gene sequence: CDR1 LNHNV, CDR2 YYDKDF (reference sequence). Between the trimmed V and J ends, which lost 0 bases and 3 bases, there was a span of 12 bases. CDR3 length: 16 amino acids. CDR3 bases: TGTGCCACCAGCAGAGATATGTTCCAGGGTGGAAACACCATATATTTT. Its translation is CATSRDMFQGGNTIYF. Full variable domain (outside the CDR3, taken from reference TRBV15 and TRBJ1-3): DAMVIQNPRYQVTQFGKPVTLSCSQTLNHNVMYWYQQKSSQAPKLLFHYYDKDFNNEADTPDNFQSRRPNTSFCFLDIRSPGLGDTAMYLCATSRDMFQGGNTIYFGEGSWLTVV.

This clonotype was seen a handful of times. The rearrangement links TRBV5-1 to TRBJ2-5; no clear D gene. Germline V gene sequence: CDR1 SGHRS, CDR2 YFSETQ. The CDR3 consists of 13 residues. V was clipped by 4 bases and J by 5 bases, with 12 bases between them. The DNA of the CDR3 is TGCGCCAGCAGCGCAGGAGCTTTTGAGACCCAGTACTTC. It translates to CASSAGAFETQYF.

With regard to this clonotype: A much larger clone sits a single nucleotide away, making a read error possible. The chain uses TRBV7-9 and TRBJ1-3; no clear D gene. The CDR3 has 16 amino acids. CDR1 SEHNR and CDR2 FQNEAQ come from the germline V gene (reference sequence). V was pared by 0 bases and J by 3 bases, with 12 bases between. CDR3 DNA: TGTGCCAGCAGCTTAGCAGTGGGCGCGGGTGGAAACACCATATATTTT. Its protein product is CASSLAVGAGGNTIYF. Full variable domain (outside the CDR3, taken from reference TRBV7-9 and TRBJ1-3): DTGVSQNPRHKITKRGQNVTFRCDPISEHNRLYWYRQTLGQGPEFLTYFQNEAQLEKSRLLSDRFSAERPKGSFSTLEIQRTEQGDSAMYLCASSLAVGAGGNTIYFGEGSWLTVV.

The rearrangement joins TRBV2 to TRBJ2-5; D perhaps matches TRBD2 (6 bases). The CDR3 is made up of 14 amino acids. V dropped 6 bases and J dropped 1 base, with 12 bases sitting between them. CDR1 SNHLY and CDR2 FYNNEI come from the germline V gene. Written as DNA, the CDR3 is TGTGCCAGCAGGCCACTAGCCACCCAAGAGACCCAGTACTTC. It translates to CASRPLATQETQYF.

This clonotype turned up a few times. The CDR3: CASSVDGGHEQFF. The CDR3 nucleotides read TGTGCCAGCAGCGTAGATGGGGGCCATGAGCAGTTCTTC. The chain joins TRBV9 to TRBJ2-1, with D perhaps TRBD1 (6 bases). The CDR3 covers 13 residues. The germline V gene encodes CDR1 SGDLS and CDR2 YYNGEE. The V and J ends lost 0 bases and 8 bases respectively, with 9 bases between them.

In its sample, this clonotype was seen a few times. A much larger clone is a single base away; this may be a read error. The genes are TRBV11-2 and TRBJ2-7; D call uncertain. Germline CDR1 and CDR2: SGHAT and FQNNGV. This CDR3 is 14 amino acids long. The CDR3 coding sequence is TGTGCCGGCAGCTTAGGGCGACAAGTCTACGAGCAGTACTTC. Amino acid sequence: CAGSLGRQVYEQYF. Using reference TRBV11-2 and TRBJ2-7 for the parts outside the CDR3, the full variable domain is EAGVAQSPRYKIIEKRQSVAFWCNPISGHATLYWYQQILGQGPKLLIQFQNNGVVDDSQLPKDRFSAERLKGVDSTLKIQPAKLEDSAVYLCAGSLGRQVYEQYFGPGTRLTVT.

This clonotype has only a few counts. V usage is TRBV4-1 and J usage is TRBJ1-2, with D hard to call. The CDR3 runs 15 residues. Looked up from germline, CDR1 is MGHRA and CDR2 is YSYEKL. V was pared by 0 bases and J by 8 bases, with 16 bases between. CDR3 loop: CASSQEGRGVGGYTF. The CDR3 DNA reads TGCGCCAGCAGCCAAGAGGGCCGAGGTGTCGGGGGCTACACCTTC.

This clonotype was detected many times. In nucleotides, the CDR3 is TGTGCCAGCAACCGGAGTAATGAGCAGTTCTTC. Amino acids: CASNRSNEQFF. The chain couples TRBV6-2 or TRBV6-3 to TRBJ2-1; D remains ambiguous. The CDR3 is 11 residues long. The germline CDR1 and CDR2 sequences are MNHEY and SVGEGT. Trimming pared 7 bases from V and 7 bases from J, leaving 8 bases between.